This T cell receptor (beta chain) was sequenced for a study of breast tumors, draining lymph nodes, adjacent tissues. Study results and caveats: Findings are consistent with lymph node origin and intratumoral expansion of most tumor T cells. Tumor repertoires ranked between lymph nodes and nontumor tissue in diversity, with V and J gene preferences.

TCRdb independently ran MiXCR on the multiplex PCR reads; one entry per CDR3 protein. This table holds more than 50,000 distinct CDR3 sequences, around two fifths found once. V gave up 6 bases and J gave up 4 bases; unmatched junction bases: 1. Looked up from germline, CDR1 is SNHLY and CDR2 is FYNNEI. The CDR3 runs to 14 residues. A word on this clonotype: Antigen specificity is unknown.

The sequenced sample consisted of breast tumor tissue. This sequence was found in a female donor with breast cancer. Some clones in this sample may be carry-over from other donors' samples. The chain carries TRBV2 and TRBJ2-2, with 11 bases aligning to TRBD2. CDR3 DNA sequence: TGTGCCAGCAGCCTAGCGGGGGGCACCGGGGAGCTGTTTTTT. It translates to CASSLAGGTGELFF.